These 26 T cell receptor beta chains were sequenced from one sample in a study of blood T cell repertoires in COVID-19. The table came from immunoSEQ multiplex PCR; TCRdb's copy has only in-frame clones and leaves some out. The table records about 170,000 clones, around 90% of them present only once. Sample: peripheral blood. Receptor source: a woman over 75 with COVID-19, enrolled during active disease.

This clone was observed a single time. CDR3 amino acids: CASKGTGITGELFF. CDR3 nucleotides: TGTGCCAGTAAAGGGACAGGGATCACCGGGGAGCTGTTTTTT. The rearrangement uses TRBV19 and TRBJ2-2; 9 bases match TRBD1. With V trimmed by 7 bases and J by 4 bases, 4 bases remained unmatched. The CDR3 contains 14 residues. Germline loops: CDR1 LNHDA, CDR2 SQIVND (reference sequence).

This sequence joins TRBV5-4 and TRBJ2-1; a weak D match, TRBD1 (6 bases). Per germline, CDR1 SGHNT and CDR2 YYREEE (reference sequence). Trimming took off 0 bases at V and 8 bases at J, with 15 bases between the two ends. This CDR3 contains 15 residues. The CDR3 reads CASSLETGKLDEQFF. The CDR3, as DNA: TGTGCCAGCAGCTTGGAGACAGGAAAGCTGGATGAGCAGTTCTTC. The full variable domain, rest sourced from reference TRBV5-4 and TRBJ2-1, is ETGVTQSPTHLIKTRGQQVTLRCSSQSGHNTVSWYQQALGQGPQFIFQYYREEENGRGNFPPRFSGLQFPNYSSELNVNALELDDSALYLCASSLETGKLDEQFFGPGTRLTVL.

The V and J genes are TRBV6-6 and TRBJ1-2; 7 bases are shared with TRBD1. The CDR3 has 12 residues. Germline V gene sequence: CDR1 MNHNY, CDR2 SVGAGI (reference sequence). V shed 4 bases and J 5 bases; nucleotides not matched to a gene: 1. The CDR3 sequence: CASSSQGYGYTF. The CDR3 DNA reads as TGTGCCAGCAGTTCACAGGGGTATGGCTACACCTTC.

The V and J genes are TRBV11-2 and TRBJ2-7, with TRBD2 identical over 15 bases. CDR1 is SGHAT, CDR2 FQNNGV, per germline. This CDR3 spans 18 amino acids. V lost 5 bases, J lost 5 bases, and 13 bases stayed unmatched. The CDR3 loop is CASSPRGLAGGPLDEQYF. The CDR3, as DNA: TGTGCCAGCAGCCCACGAGGACTAGCGGGAGGGCCCTTAGACGAGCAGTACTTC.

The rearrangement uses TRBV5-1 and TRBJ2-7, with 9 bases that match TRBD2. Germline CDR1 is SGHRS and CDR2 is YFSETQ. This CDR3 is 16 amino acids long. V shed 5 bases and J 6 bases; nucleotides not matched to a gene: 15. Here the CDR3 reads CASSTVAGAAPGEQYF. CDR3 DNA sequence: TGCGCCAGCAGTACGGTAGCGGGAGCGGCGCCGGGCGAGCAGTACTTC.

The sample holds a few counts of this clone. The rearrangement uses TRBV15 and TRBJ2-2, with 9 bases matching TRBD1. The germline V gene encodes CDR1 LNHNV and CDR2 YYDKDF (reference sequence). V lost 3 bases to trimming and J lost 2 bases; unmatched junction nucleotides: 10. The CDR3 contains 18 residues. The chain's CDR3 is CATSSPFRTGDNTGELFF. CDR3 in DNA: TGTGCCACCAGCAGTCCTTTTAGGACAGGGGATAACACCGGGGAGCTGTTTTTT.

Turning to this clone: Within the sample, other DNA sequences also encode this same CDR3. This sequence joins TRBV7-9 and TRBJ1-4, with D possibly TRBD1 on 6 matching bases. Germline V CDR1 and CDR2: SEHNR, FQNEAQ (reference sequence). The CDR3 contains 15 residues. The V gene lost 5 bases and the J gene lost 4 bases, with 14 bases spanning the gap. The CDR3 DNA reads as TGTGCCAGCAGCCAGCCGCAGGGGAGTAATGAAAAACTGTTTTTT. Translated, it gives CASSQPQGSNEKLFF.

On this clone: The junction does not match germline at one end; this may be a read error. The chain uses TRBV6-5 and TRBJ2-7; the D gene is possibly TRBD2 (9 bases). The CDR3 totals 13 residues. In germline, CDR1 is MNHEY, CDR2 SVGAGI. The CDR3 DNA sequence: TGTGCCAGCAAAACACGCGGGAGGGACAGGTGGCACTTC. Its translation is CASKTRGRDRWHF.

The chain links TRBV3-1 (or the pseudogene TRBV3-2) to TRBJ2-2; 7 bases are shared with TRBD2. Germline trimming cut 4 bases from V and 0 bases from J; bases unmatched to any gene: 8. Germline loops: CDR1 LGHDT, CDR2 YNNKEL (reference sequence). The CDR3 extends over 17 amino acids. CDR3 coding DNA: TGTGCCAGCAGCCCTCCTTGGGGGAGGGCGAACACCGGGGAGCTGTTTTTT. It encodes CASSPPWGRANTGELFF.

The CDR3 loop is CASTLLAGTGNEQFF. The CDR3 DNA reads as TGTGCCAGCACCCTGCTAGCGGGAACCGGAAATGAGCAGTTCTTC. The chain uses TRBV7-2 and TRBJ2-1; 9 nucleotides agree with TRBD2. The CDR3 is made up of 15 amino acids. Germline CDR1 and CDR2: SGHTA and FQGNSA. Germline trimming cut 7 bases from V and 7 bases from J; bases unmatched to any gene: 11.

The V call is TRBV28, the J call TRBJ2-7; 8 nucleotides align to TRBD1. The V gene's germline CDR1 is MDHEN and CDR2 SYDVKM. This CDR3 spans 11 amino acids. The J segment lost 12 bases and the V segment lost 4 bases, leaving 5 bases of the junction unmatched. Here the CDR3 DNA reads TGTGCCAGCAGTTCGGGACAGGAGGTGTACTTC. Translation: CASSSGQEVYF.

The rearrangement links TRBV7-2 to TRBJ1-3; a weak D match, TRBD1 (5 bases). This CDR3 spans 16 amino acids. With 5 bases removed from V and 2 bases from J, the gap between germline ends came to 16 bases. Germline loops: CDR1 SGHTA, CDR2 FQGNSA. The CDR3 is CASSTGDSVTGNTIYF. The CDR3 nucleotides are TGTGCCAGCAGCACTGGCGACAGTGTAACTGGAAACACCATATATTTT. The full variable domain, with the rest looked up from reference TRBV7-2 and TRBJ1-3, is GAGVSQSPSNKVTEKGKDVELRCDPISGHTALYWYRQSLGQGLEFLIYFQGNSAPDKSGLPSDRFSAERTGGSVSTLTIQRTQQEDSAVYLCASSTGDSVTGNTIYFGEGSWLTVV.

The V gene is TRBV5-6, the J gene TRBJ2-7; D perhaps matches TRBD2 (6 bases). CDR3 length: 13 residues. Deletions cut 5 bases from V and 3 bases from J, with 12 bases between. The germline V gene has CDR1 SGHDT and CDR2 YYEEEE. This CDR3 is CASSTGGIYEQYF. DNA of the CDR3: TGTGCCAGCAGTACTGGCGGGATCTACGAGCAGTACTTC.

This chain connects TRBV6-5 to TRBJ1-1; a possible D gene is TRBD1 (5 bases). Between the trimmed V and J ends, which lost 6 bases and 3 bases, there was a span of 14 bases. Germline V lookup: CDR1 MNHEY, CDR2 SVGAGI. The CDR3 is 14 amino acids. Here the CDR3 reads CASRSWAGDTEAFF. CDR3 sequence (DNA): TGTGCCAGCAGATCCTGGGCGGGGGACACTGAAGCTTTCTTT.

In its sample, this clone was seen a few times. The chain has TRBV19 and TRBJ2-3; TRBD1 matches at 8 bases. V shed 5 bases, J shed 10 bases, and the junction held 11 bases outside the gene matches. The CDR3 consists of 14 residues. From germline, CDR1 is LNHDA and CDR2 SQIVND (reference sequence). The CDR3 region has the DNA TGTGCCAGTAGTTCCCGGATACAGGGGGACGCGCAGTATTTT. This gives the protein CASSSRIQGDAQYF.

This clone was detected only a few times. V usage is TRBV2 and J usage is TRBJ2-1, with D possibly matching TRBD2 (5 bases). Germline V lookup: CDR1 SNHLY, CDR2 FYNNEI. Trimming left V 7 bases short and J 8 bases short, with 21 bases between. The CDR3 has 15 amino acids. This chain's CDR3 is CASTKGGLPSDEQFF. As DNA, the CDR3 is TGTGCCAGCACCAAAGGAGGCCTTCCAAGCGATGAGCAGTTCTTC.

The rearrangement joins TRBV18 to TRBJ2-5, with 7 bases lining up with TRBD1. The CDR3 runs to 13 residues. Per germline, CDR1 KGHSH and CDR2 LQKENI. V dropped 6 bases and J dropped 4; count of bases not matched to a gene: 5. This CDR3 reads CASSPAGGETQYF. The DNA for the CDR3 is TGTGCCAGCTCCCCAGCAGGGGGAGAGACCCAGTACTTC.

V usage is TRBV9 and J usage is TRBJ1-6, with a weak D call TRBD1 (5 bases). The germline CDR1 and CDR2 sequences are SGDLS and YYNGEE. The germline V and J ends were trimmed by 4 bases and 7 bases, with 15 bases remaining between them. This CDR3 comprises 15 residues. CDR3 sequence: CASSTLQRGNSPLHF. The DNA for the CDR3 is TGTGCCAGCAGCACACTACAAAGGGGCAATTCACCCCTCCACTTT.

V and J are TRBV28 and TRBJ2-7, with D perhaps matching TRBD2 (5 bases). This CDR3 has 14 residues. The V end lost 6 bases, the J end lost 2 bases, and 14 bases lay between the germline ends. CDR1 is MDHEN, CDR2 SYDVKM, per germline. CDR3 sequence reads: CASRSQSGTYEQYF. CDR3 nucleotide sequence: TGTGCCAGCAGGTCACAAAGCGGTACCTACGAGCAGTACTTC.

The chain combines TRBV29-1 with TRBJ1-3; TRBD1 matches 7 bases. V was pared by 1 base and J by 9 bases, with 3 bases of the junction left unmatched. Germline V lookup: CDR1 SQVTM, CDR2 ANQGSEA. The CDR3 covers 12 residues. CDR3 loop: CSVEAPGGTIYF. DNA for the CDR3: TGCAGCGTTGAAGCCCCAGGGGGCACCATATATTTT.

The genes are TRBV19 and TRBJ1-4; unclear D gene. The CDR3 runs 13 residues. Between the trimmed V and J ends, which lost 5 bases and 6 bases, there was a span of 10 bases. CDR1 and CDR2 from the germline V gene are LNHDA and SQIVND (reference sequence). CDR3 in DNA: TGTGCCAGTAGTTCGGTGCCGGATGAAAAACTGTTTTTT. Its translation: CASSSVPDEKLFF.

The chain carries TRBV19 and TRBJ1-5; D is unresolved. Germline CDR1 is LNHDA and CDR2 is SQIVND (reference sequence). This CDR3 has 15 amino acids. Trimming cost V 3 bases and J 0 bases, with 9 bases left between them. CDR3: CASSIESNSNQPQHF. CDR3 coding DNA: TGTGCCAGTAGTATCGAGTCAAATAGCAATCAGCCCCAGCATTTT.

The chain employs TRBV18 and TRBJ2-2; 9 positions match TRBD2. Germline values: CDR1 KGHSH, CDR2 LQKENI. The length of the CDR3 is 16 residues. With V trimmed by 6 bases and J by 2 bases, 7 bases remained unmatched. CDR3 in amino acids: CASSKAGTSNTGELFF. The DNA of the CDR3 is TGTGCCAGCTCGAAGGCCGGGACTAGCAACACCGGGGAGCTGTTTTTT.

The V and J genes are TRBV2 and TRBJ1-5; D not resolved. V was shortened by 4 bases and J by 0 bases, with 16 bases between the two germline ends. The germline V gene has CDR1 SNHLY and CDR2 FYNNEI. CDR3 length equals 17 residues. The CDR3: CASSVDGSAYSNQPQHF. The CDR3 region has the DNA TGTGCCAGCAGTGTTGATGGGAGCGCATATAGCAATCAGCCCCAGCATTTT.

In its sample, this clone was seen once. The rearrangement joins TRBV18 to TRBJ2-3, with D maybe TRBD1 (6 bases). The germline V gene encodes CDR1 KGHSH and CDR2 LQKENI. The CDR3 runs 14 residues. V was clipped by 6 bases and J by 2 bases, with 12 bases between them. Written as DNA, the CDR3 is TGTGCCAGCTCTCAGGACAGAGACACAGATACGCAGTATTTT. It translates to CASSQDRDTDTQYF.

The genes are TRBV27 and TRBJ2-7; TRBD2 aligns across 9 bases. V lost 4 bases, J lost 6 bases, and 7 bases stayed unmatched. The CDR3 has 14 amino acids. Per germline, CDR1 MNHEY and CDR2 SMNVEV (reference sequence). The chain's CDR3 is CASSWSSGSGEQYF. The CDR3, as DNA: TGTGCCAGCAGTTGGAGTAGCGGGAGTGGCGAGCAGTACTTC.